These 20 T cell receptor beta chains were all obtained from the same sample, sequenced in a study of shared clonotypes between healthy human individuals. Method: immunoSEQ multiplex PCR; TCRdb's copy keeps in-frame clones and lacks some. The repertoire consists of some 2,500,000 clones, with 90% to 95% occurring once and the leading ten covering 0.35% to 0.45%. The specimen sequenced was naive CD4+ T cells from PBMCs. Indicated subset: CD45RA+ positively selected. These TCRs come from a man between 18 and 35 years old in good health. Some clones in this sample may be carry-over from other donors' samples.

This sequence joins TRBV6-5 and TRBJ2-1; no clear D gene. The CDR3 extends over 15 amino acids. Trimming shortened V by 7 bases and J by 4 bases, and 17 bases separated the two germline ends. Germline values: CDR1 MNHEY, CDR2 SVGAGI. DNA for the CDR3: TGTGCCAGCACCCCGTTTCAGTCCCTTTACAATGAGCAGTTCTTC. This translates into CASTPFQSLYNEQFF.

V gene TRBV5-1 combines with J gene TRBJ1-2; D is ambiguous. There are 14 residues in the CDR3. The V end lost 0 bases, the J end lost 1 base, and 7 bases lay between the germline ends. Per the germline V gene, CDR1 is SGHRS and CDR2 is YFSETQ. The CDR3 reads CASSLAPNNYGYTF. Written as DNA, the CDR3 is TGCGCCAGCAGCTTGGCCCCTAATAACTATGGCTACACCTTC.

In nucleotides, the CDR3 is TGCGCCAGCAGCCTCTCCGGGACAGGTTTACCAGATACGCAGTATTTT. This sequence encodes CASSLSGTGLPDTQYF. This chain connects TRBV4-1 to TRBJ2-3; 8 nucleotides match TRBD1. The V gene end was trimmed by 4 bases and the J gene end by 4 bases; junction bases not matched to a gene: 10. CDR3 length equals 16 residues. The germline V gene encodes CDR1 MGHRA and CDR2 YSYEKL.

The rearrangement uses TRBV2 and TRBJ2-3; D gene ambiguous. CDR3 length equals 11 residues. V was trimmed by 7 bases and J by 9 bases, leaving 11 bases between them. The germline CDR1 and CDR2 sequences are SNHLY and FYNNEI. CDR3: CASMGPLTQYF. CDR3 nucleotides: TGTGCCAGCATGGGTCCACTCACGCAGTATTTT.

This sequence joins TRBV4-3 and TRBJ2-1, with 7 bases that match TRBD2. V was clipped by 1 base and J by 0 bases; unmatched bases: 9. This CDR3 contains 18 residues. Germline V lookup: CDR1 LGHNA, CDR2 YSLEER. CDR3 DNA: TGCGCCAGCAGCCAAGGTTCTTCGGGCGGGAGCTCCTACAATGAGCAGTTCTTC. Its protein is CASSQGSSGGSSYNEQFF.

As regards this clone: Within the sample, other DNA sequences also encode this same CDR3. V is TRBV29-1 and J is TRBJ2-5; D assignment may be TRBD1 or TRBD2 (5 bases each). Trimming removed 4 bases from V and 2 bases from J, with 11 bases in between. The length of the CDR3 is 13 residues. Per germline, CDR1 SQVTM and CDR2 ANQGSEA. As DNA, the CDR3 is TGCAGCGTTGCCGGGACGGAGCAAGAGACCCAGTACTTC. It encodes CSVAGTEQETQYF.

Regarding this clone: Within the sample, other DNA sequences also encode this same CDR3. CDR3 coding DNA: TGTGCCAGCGGTGGGCTAGCGGCCTTGGGGGAGACCCAGTACTTC. Its translation is CASGGLAALGETQYF. The chain employs TRBV28 and TRBJ2-5; TRBD2 matches at 7 bases. The CDR3 totals 15 residues. V lost 8 bases to trimming and J lost 5 bases; unmatched junction nucleotides: 14. Per the germline V gene, CDR1 is MDHEN and CDR2 is SYDVKM.

The V and J genes are TRBV28 and TRBJ1-1; 9 nucleotides agree with TRBD1. CDR3 length equals 15 residues. Germline CDR1 MDHEN, CDR2 SYDVKM. The trim removed 5 bases at V and 4 bases at J, leaving 8 bases unmatched. Here the CDR3 DNA reads TGTGCCAGCAGTCCCAACTACAGGGGGCTCACTGAAGCTTTCTTT. Translation: CASSPNYRGLTEAFF.

This clone was seen just once. CDR3 loop: CASSLAASGNHEQYF. CDR3 nucleotide sequence: TGCGCCAGCAGCTTGGCCGCTAGCGGGAACCACGAGCAGTACTTC. The chain couples TRBV5-1 to TRBJ2-7; the match to TRBD2 covers 9 bases. From germline, CDR1 is SGHRS and CDR2 YFSETQ. The CDR3 length is 15 residues. Trimming cost V 0 bases and J 5 bases; bases outside gene matches: 6.

The CDR3 nucleotides are TGCGCCAGCAGCCAAGATCCCAACAGGGTCCGGTCAGAGACCCAGTACTTC. It specifies CASSQDPNRVRSETQYF. This chain uses TRBV4-1 with TRBJ2-5; possible D gene TRBD1, 6 bases. The CDR3 extends over 17 amino acids. Looked up from germline, CDR1 is MGHRA and CDR2 is YSYEKL. The ends were cut back, 0 bases at V and 4 bases at J, with 18 bases in the middle.

Details on this clone: The sample has other DNA sequences that encode this CDR3 too. The chain couples TRBV5-1 to TRBJ2-1; possibly TRBD1 for D (5 bases). Germline V lookup: CDR1 SGHRS, CDR2 YFSETQ. V was shortened by 1 base and J by 3 bases, with 8 bases between the two germline ends. The CDR3 length is 14 residues. In DNA, the CDR3 is TGCGCCAGCAGCTTGAGCAGGGACTACAATGAGCAGTTCTTC. Its translation: CASSLSRDYNEQFF.

V is TRBV6-1 and J is TRBJ1-2; D may be TRBD1 (6 bases). Trimming left V 5 bases short and J 4 bases short, with 14 bases between. CDR1 MNHNS and CDR2 SASEGT come from the germline V gene. This CDR3 contains 14 residues. The CDR3 DNA sequence: TGTGCCAGCAGTAAAACCGGGACAAGCTATGGCTACACCTTC. It codes for CASSKTGTSYGYTF.

This chain joins TRBV7-6 and TRBJ2-7; 7 nucleotides line up with TRBD1. CDR1 SGHVS and CDR2 FNYEAQ come from the germline V gene. CDR3 length equals 15 residues. J lost 0 bases, V lost 5 bases, and 7 bases had no gene match. In DNA, the CDR3 is TGTGCCAGCAGCGGCGACAGGGATAGCTCCTACGAGCAGTACTTC. Translated, it gives CASSGDRDSSYEQYF.

This chain connects TRBV10-1 to TRBJ2-2; no clear D gene. This CDR3 is built from 14 residues. Trimming stripped 4 bases from V and 3 bases from J, with 9 bases between. Germline V gives CDR1 WNHNN, CDR2 SYGVQD (reference sequence). CDR3 loop: CASSARLDTGELFF. CDR3 bases: TGCGCCAGCAGTGCCAGGCTGGACACCGGGGAGCTGTTTTTT.

In regard to this clone: The sample contains more than one DNA sequence encoding this CDR3. This chain joins TRBV5-4 and TRBJ2-7, with TRBD2 matching over 8 bases. Trimming took 3 bases from V and 3 from J; bases not matched to a gene: 5. Germline V gene data show CDR1 as SGHNT and CDR2 as YYREEE (reference sequence). The CDR3 contains 14 residues. In nucleotides, the CDR3 is TGTGCCAGCAGCTCACCGGGGGGGGTCTACGAGCAGTACTTC. Its translation is CASSSPGGVYEQYF.

This rearrangement joins TRBV7-3 to TRBJ1-5; 7 nucleotides agree with TRBD1. Trimming cost V 5 bases and J 5 bases; bases outside gene matches: 6. CDR3 size: 14 residues. In germline, CDR1 is SGHTA, CDR2 FQGTGA. The CDR3 coding sequence is TGTGCCAGCAGCCCCCAGGGACAGCATCAGCCCCAGCATTTT. As protein: CASSPQGQHQPQHF.

In this sample, this clone turned up once. The chain links TRBV6-1 to TRBJ2-1; D is undetermined. This CDR3 has 15 amino acids. In germline, CDR1 is MNHNS, CDR2 SASEGT. Trimming pared 2 bases from V and 8 bases from J, leaving 16 bases between. In DNA form, the CDR3 reads TGTGCCAGCAGTGAACATTGGGCCGGACCCGATGAGCAGTTCTTC. This translates into CASSEHWAGPDEQFF.

Only one count was recorded for this clone. The gene calls are TRBV4-2 and TRBJ1-6, with no clear D. Germline CDR1 LGHNA, CDR2 YNFKEQ. V lost 0 bases, J lost 15 bases, and 12 bases lay in between. The CDR3 extends over 13 amino acids. CDR3 sequence (DNA): TGTGCCAGCAGCCAAGAGCGGGTTAGAGACCTCCACTTT. Its protein product is CASSQERVRDLHF.

Only one count was recorded for this clone. The chain uses TRBV7-6 and TRBJ2-5; the D gene could be TRBD1 or TRBD2 (6 bases each). Germline loops: CDR1 SGHVS, CDR2 FNYEAQ. This CDR3 has 16 residues. Trimming left V 0 bases short and J 5 bases short, with 16 bases between. CDR3 residues: CASSLAGYGGRETQYF. The CDR3 DNA reads TGTGCCAGCAGCTTAGCGGGTTACGGGGGCAGGGAGACCCAGTACTTC.

The chain links TRBV7-2 to TRBJ1-5; tentative D call: TRBD1 (6 bases). This CDR3 comprises 15 residues. Trimming stripped 5 bases from V and 3 bases from J, with 14 bases between. The germline gives CDR1 SGHTA, CDR2 FQGNSA. The CDR3 reads CASSLSTGHNQPQHF. The CDR3 nucleotides are TGTGCCAGCAGCCTTTCGACAGGACACAATCAGCCCCAGCATTTT.